Following are 9 T cell receptor beta chains from one sample sequenced in a study of T-cell reconstitution after alpha-beta-depleted transplantation in children. Unique molecular identifiers were incorporated when the TCRbeta library was constructed. TCRdb called the PCR reads again in MiXCR, with one record for every CDR3 protein. Of roughly 350,000 distinct CDR3 sequences in the sample, about a tenth were seen once. Sequences were derived from PBMCs from the stem cell graft donor, sampled from the stem cell graft. The receptors stem from a human donor who donated a stem cell graft to a child with acute lymphoblastic leukemia.

This clonotype was recorded at least ten times. The chain uses TRBV7-9 and TRBJ1-6; 8 nucleotides line up with TRBD1. The CDR3 spans 16 residues. Trimming cost V 5 bases and J 9 bases; bases outside gene matches: 12. The germline CDR1 and CDR2 sequences are SEHNR and FQNEAQ (reference sequence). CDR3 region: CASSPLGTGGSSPLHF. The CDR3, as DNA: TGTGCCAGCAGCCCCCTTGGAACAGGGGGAAGTTCACCCCTCCACTTT.

This clonotype was detected a few times. The chain combines TRBV4-3 with TRBJ2-3, with D possibly TRBD2 on 6 matching bases. CDR3 length equals 15 residues. Germline CDR1 reads LGHNA; CDR2 reads YSLEER. Deletions cut 4 bases from V and 0 bases from J, with 11 bases between. The CDR3, as DNA: TGCGCCAGCAGCCCAGGCAGCGGGAGCACAGATACGCAGTATTTT. Translating gives CASSPGSGSTDTQYF.

In its sample, this clonotype was seen a few times. CDR3 residues: CASSLMGPSDSPLHF. The CDR3 region has the DNA TGTGCCAGCAGCTTAATGGGTCCGAGTGATTCACCCCTCCACTTT. The chain carries TRBV7-9 and TRBJ1-6; D is uncertain. The germline V gene has CDR1 SEHNR and CDR2 FQNEAQ (reference sequence). This CDR3 spans 15 amino acids. V dropped 2 bases and J dropped 8 bases, with 13 bases sitting between them.

There are a few counts of this clonotype. The rearrangement uses TRBV12-3 or TRBV12-4 and TRBJ2-2, with 10 bases matching TRBD2. The V segment lost 6 bases and the J segment 4 bases; nucleotides outside the gene matches: 8. The CDR3 totals 16 residues. In nucleotides, the CDR3 is TGTGCCAGCAGGCCTCTAGCGGGAGCGGTCACCGGGGAGCTGTTTTTT. Its translation is CASRPLAGAVTGELFF.

This clonotype was found a few times. V and J are TRBV28 and TRBJ1-5, with D possibly being TRBD1 (5 bases). The V gene's germline CDR1 is MDHEN and CDR2 SYDVKM. The V end lost 2 bases, the J end lost 4 bases, and 21 bases lay between the germline ends. The CDR3 runs 18 residues. CDR3 region: CASSLGFGTFVRNQPQHF. The CDR3, as DNA: TGTGCCAGCAGTTTAGGATTTGGGACCTTCGTACGGAATCAGCCCCAGCATTTT.

The chain has TRBV9 and TRBJ2-3, with D uncertain. The germline V and J ends were trimmed by 3 bases and 8 bases, with 10 bases remaining between them. This CDR3 is 12 amino acids long. Germline V gives CDR1 SGDLS, CDR2 YYNGEE. Here the CDR3 reads CASSGAAPTQYF. The CDR3 DNA reads as TGTGCCAGCAGCGGGGCCGCTCCTACGCAGTATTTT. Variable domain in full (rest from reference TRBV9 and TRBJ2-3): DSGVTQTPKHLITATGQRVTLRCSPRSGDLSVYWYQQSLDQGLQFLIQYYNGEERAKGNILERFSAQQFPDLHSELNLSSLELGDSALYFCASSGAAPTQYFGPGTRLTVL.

The chain has TRBV7-9 and TRBJ2-7; D perhaps matches TRBD2 (5 bases). Germline V gene data show CDR1 as SEHNR and CDR2 as FQNEAQ (reference sequence). The V gene lost 5 bases and the J gene lost 5 bases, with 13 bases spanning the gap. The CDR3 consists of 13 residues. The CDR3 DNA follows: TGTGCCAGCAGCCCCGCAGCGGCAGACGAGCAGTACTTC. Encoded protein: CASSPAAADEQYF. Supplemented by reference TRBV7-9 and TRBJ2-7, the full variable domain reads DTGVSQNPRHKITKRGQNVTFRCDPISEHNRLYWYRQTLGQGPEFLTYFQNEAQLEKSRLLSDRFSAERPKGSFSTLEIQRTEQGDSAMYLCASSPAAADEQYFGPGTRLTVT.

V gene TRBV11-2 combines with J gene TRBJ1-1; TRBD1 might be the D (5 bases). CDR1 and CDR2 (germline): SGHAT, FQNNGV. Trimming left V 6 bases short and J 1 base short, with 12 bases between. This CDR3 is 14 amino acids long. CDR3 in DNA: TGTGCCAGCAGTTTTGGACAAAAGAACACTGAAGCTTTCTTT. This translates into CASSFGQKNTEAFF.

This clonotype was counted between two and nine times. The chain joins TRBV20-1 to TRBJ2-1; the D is unclear. V was cut by 3 bases and J by 9 bases, with 12 bases left in between. In germline, CDR1 is DFQATT, CDR2 SNEGSKA (reference sequence). The CDR3 length is 12 residues. For the CDR3, the DNA is TGCAGTGCTAGCACAGCTTGGGCTGAGCAGTTCTTC. This codes for CSASTAWAEQFF.